The source of this T cell receptor beta chain is a study of blood T cell repertoires in COVID-19. The wider study: Samples of COVID-19 (acute and convalescent) were obtained from the United States, Italy and Spain.

V trimming: 6 bases; J trimming: 2 bases; junction bases outside the gene matches: 4. This CDR3 region has 14 residues. Germline lookup yields CDR1 KGHSH and CDR2 LQKENI. Sequencing used immunoSEQ multiplex PCR; TCRdb keeps in-frame clones, though not all of them. There are approximately 200,000 clones in the sample; 80% to 90% occur only once, and about 6% lies in the top ten. Sequencing input: peripheral blood. The rearrangement links TRBV18 to TRBJ2-7; 10 bases are shared with TRBD1. The source is a man aged 55 to 69 who had recovered from COVID-19. CDR3 nucleotide sequence: TGTGCCAGCTCCGGGACAGGGGTCACCTACGAGCAGTACTTC. The encoded protein is CASSGTGVTYEQYF.